This T cell receptor (beta chain) was profiled in a study of identical twins. Template switching, a step in the protocol, added a universal primer site, and cDNA carried unique molecular identifiers. MiXCR, run by TCRdb on the 5' RACE reads, gives a single entry per CDR3 protein. In the table there are about 240,000 distinct CDR3 sequences, 10% of which are singletons. Germline V gene lookup returns CDR1 LGHNA and CDR2 YNFKEQ. There are 14 residues in the CDR3. Trimming took 0 bases from V and 8 from J, leaving 11 bases between them. The TCR sequence derives from a man aged 45-65 years in good health. The chain employs TRBV4-2 and TRBJ2-1, with D possibly matching TRBD2 (6 bases). Sequenced: memory T cells sorted from blood. CDR3 in amino acids: CASSQDPGGDEQFF. The CDR3 DNA is TGTGCCAGCAGCCAAGATCCGGGCGGGGATGAGCAGTTCTTC.